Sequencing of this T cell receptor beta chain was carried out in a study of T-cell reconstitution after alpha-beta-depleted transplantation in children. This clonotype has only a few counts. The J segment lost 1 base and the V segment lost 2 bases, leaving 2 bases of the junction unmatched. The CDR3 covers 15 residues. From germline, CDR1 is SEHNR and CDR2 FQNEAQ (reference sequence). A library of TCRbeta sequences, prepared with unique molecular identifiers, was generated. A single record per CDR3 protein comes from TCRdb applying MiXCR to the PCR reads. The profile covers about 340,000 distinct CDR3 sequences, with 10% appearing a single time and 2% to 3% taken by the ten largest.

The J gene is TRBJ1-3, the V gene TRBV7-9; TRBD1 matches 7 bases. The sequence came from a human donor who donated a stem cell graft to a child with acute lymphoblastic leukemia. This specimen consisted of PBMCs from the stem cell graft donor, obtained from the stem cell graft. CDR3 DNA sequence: TGTGCCAGCAGCTTATCGACAGGGTCTGGAAACACCATATATTTT. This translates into CASSLSTGSGNTIYF.